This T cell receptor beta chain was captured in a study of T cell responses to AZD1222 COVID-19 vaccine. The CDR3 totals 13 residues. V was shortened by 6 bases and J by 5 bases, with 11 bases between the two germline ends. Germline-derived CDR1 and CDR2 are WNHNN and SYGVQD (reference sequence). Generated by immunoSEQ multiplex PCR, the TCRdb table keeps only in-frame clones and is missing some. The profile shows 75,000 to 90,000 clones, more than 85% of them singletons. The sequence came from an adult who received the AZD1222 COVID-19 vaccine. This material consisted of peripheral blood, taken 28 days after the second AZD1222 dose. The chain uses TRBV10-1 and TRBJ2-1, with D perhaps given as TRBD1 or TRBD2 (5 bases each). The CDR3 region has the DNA TGCGCCAGCAGGAGGGACCTCAACAATGAGCAGTTCTTC. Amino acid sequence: CASRRDLNNEQFF.